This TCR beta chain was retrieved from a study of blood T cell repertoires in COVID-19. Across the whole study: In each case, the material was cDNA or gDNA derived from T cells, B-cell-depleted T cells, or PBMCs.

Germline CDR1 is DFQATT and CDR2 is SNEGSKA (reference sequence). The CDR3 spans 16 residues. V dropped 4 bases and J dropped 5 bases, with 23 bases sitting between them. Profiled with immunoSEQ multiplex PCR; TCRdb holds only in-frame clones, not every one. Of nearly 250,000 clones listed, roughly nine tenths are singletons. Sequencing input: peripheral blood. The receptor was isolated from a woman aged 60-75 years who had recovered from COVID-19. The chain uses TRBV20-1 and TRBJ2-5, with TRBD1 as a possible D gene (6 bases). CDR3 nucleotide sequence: TGCAGTGCTATTGACTACAGGGCACTGGTGGGCGAGACCCAGTACTTC. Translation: CSAIDYRALVGETQYF.